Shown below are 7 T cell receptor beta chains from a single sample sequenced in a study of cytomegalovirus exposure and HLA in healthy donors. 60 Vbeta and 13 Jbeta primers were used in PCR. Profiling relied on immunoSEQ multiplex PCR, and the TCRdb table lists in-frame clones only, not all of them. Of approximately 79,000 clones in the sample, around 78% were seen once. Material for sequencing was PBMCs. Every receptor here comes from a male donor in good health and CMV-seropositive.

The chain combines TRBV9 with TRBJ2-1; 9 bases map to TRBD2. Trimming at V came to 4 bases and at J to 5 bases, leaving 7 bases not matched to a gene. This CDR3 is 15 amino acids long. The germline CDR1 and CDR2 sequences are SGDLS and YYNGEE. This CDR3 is CASSPASGTDNEQFF. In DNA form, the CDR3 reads TGTGCCAGCAGCCCAGCTAGCGGGACCGACAATGAGCAGTTCTTC.

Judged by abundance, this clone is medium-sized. CDR3 nucleotides: TGTGCCAGCAGCGCCGCAAACTCAGGGAAACTGTTTTTT. This codes for CASSAANSGKLFF. The chain employs TRBV7-2 and TRBJ1-4; D is perhaps TRBD1 (5 bases). The CDR3 length is 13 residues. The V and J ends lost 5 bases and 11 bases respectively, with 15 bases between them. Germline V CDR1 and CDR2: SGHTA, FQGNSA.

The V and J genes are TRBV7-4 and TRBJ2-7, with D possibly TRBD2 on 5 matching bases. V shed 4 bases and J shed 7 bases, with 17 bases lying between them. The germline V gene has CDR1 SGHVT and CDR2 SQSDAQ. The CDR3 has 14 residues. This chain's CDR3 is CASSSADRSGEQYF. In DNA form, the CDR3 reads TGTGCCAGCAGCTCTGCAGATAGGTCGGGGGAGCAGTACTTC.

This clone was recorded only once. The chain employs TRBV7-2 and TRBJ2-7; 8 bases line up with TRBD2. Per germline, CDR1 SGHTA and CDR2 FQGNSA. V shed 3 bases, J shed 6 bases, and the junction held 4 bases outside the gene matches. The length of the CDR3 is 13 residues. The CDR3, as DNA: TGTGCCAGCAGCTTCGGGGGGGATCGCGAGCAGTACTTC. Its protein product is CASSFGGDREQYF.

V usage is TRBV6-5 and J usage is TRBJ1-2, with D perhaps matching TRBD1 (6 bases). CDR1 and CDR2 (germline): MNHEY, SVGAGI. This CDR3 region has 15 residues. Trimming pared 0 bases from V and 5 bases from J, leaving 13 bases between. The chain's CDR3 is CASSYSAGARYGYTF. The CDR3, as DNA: TGTGCCAGCAGTTACTCGGCAGGGGCGAGGTATGGCTACACCTTC.

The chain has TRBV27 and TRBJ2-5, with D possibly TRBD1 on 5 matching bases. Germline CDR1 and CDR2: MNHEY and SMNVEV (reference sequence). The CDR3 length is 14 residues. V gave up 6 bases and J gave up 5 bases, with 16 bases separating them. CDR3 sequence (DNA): TGTGCCAGCAGGCCCGGAGTGGGGCTTGAGACCCAGTACTTC. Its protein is CASRPGVGLETQYF.

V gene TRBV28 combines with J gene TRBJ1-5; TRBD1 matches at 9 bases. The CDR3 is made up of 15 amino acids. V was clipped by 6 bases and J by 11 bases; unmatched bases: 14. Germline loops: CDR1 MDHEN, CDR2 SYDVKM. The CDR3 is CASSLSGTGTSAQHF. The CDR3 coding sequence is TGTGCCAGCAGCCTGTCCGGGACAGGGACCTCAGCCCAGCATTTT.